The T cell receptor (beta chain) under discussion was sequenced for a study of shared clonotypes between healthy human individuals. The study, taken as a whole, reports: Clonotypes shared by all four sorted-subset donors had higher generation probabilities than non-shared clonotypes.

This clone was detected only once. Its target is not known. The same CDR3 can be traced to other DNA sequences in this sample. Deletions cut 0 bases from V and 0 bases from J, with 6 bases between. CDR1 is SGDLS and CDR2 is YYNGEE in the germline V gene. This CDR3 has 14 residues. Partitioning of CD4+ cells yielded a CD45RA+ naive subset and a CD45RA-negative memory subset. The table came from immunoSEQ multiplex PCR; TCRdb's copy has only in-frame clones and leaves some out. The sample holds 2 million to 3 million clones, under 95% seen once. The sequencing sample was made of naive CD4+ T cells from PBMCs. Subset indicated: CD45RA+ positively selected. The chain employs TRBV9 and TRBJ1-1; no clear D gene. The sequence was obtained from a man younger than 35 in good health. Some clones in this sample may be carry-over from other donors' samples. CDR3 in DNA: TGTGCCAGCAGCGTAGACCCGCTGAACACTGAAGCTTTCTTT. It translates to CASSVDPLNTEAFF. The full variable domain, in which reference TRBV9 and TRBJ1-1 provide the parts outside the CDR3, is DSGVTQTPKHLITATGQRVTLRCSPRSGDLSVYWYQQSLDQGLQFLIQYYNGEERAKGNILERFSAQQFPDLHSELNLSSLELGDSALYFCASSVDPLNTEAFFGQGTRLTVV.